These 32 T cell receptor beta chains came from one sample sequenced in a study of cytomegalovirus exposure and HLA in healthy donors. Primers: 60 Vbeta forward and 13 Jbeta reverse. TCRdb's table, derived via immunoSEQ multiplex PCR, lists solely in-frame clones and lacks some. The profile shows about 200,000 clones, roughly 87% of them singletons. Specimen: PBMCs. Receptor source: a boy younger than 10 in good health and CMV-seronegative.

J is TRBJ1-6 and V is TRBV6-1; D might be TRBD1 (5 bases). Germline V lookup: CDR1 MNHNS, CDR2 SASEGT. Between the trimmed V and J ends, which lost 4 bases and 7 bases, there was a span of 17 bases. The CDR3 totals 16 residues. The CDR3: CASSAPAGLLNSPLHF. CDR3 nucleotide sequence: TGTGCCAGCAGTGCCCCTGCGGGACTCCTAAATTCACCCCTCCACTTT.

In DNA, the CDR3 is TGTGCCAGCAGTTTAATCGGGACATCTGGCTACACCTTC. This translates into CASSLIGTSGYTF. The chain joins TRBV27 to TRBJ1-2, with D perhaps matching TRBD1 (6 bases). CDR3 length equals 13 residues. Trimming left V 2 bases short and J 7 bases short, with 11 bases between. The germline CDR1 and CDR2 sequences are MNHEY and SMNVEV (reference sequence).

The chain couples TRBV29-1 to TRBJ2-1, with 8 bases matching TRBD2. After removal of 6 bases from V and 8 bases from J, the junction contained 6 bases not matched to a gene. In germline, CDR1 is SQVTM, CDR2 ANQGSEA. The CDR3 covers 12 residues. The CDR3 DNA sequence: TGCAGCGTGGGGACTAGTAAGGATGAGCAGTTCTTC. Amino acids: CSVGTSKDEQFF.

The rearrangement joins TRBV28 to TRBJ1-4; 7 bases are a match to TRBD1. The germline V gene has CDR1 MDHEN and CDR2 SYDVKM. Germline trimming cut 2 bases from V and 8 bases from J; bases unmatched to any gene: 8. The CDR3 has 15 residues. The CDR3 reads CASSLPRGAREKLFF. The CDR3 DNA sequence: TGTGCCAGCAGTTTACCCAGGGGGGCCCGGGAAAAACTGTTTTTT.

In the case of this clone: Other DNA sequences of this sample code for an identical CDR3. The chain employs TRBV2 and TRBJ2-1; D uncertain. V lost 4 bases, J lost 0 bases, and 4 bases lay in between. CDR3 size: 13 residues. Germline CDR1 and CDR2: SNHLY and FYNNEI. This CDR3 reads CASSGDSYNEQFF. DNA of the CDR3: TGTGCCAGCAGTGGCGACTCCTACAATGAGCAGTTCTTC.

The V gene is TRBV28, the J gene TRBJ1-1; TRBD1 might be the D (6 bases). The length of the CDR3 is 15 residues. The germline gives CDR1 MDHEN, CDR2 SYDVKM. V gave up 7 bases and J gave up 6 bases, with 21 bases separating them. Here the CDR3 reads CASIPSGGRVPEAFF. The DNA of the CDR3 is TGTGCCAGCATCCCCTCCGGGGGGCGGGTCCCTGAAGCTTTCTTT.

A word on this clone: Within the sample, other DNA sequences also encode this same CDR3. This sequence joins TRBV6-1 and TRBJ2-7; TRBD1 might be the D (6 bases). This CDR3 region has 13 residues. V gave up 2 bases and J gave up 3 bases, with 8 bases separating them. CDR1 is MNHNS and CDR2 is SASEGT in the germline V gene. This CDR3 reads CASSERQDYEQYF. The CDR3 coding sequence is TGTGCCAGCAGTGAAAGACAGGACTACGAGCAGTACTTC.

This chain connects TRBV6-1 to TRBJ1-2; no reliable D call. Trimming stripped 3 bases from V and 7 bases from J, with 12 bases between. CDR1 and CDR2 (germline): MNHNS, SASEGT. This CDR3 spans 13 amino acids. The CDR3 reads CASSEGGFRGYTF. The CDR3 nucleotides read TGTGCCAGCAGTGAGGGCGGGTTTCGTGGCTACACCTTC.

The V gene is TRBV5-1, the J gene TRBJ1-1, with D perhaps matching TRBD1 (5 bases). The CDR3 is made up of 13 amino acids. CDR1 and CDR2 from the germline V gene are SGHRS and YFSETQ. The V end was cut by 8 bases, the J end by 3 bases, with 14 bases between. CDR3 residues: CASHREQDTEAFF. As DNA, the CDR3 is TGCGCCAGTCACCGAGAACAGGACACTGAAGCTTTCTTT.

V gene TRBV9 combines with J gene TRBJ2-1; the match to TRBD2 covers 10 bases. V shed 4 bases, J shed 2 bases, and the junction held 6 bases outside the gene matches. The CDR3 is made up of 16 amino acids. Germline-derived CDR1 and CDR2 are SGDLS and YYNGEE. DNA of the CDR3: TGTGCCAGCAGCCTTAGTAGCGGGGGGACCTACAATGAGCAGTTCTTC. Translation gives CASSLSSGGTYNEQFF.

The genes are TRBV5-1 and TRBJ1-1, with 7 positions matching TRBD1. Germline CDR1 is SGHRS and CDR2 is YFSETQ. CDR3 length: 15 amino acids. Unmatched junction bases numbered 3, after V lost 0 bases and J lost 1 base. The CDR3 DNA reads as TGCGCCAGCAGCTTGGGTGCAGGGGGGAACACTGAAGCTTTCTTT. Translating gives CASSLGAGGNTEAFF.

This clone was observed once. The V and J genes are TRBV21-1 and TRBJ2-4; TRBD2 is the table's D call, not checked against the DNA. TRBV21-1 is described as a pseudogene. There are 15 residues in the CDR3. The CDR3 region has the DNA TGTGCCAGCAGCATCGAGGGAGTTGCCAAAAACATTCAGTACTTC. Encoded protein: CASSIEGVAKNIQYF.

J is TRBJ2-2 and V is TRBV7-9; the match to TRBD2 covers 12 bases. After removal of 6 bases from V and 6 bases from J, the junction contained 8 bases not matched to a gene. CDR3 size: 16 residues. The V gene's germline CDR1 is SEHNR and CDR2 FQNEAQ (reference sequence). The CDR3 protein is CASRASGRASPGELFF. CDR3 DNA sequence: TGTGCCAGCAGGGCTAGCGGGAGGGCCTCTCCCGGGGAGCTGTTTTTT. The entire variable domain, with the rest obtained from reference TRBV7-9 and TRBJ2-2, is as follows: DTGVSQNPRHKITKRGQNVTFRCDPISEHNRLYWYRQTLGQGPEFLTYFQNEAQLEKSRLLSDRFSAERPKGSFSTLEIQRTEQGDSAMYLCASRASGRASPGELFFGEGSRLTVL.

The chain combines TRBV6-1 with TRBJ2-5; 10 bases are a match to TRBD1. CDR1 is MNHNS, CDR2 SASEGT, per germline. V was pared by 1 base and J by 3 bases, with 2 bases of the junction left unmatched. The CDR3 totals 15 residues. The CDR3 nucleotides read TGTGCCAGCAGTGAAGTGGGGACAGGGGAAGAGACCCAGTACTTC. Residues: CASSEVGTGEETQYF.

CDR3 in amino acids: CASSLRDRGSRYGYTF. In DNA, the CDR3 is TGTGCCAGTAGTCTCCGGGACAGGGGCTCCCGATATGGCTACACCTTC. The chain combines TRBV19 with TRBJ1-2; 10 bases fit TRBD1. CDR1 is LNHDA and CDR2 is SQIVND in the germline V gene (reference sequence). This CDR3 region has 16 residues. With 5 bases clipped from V and 5 bases from J, the junction kept 11 bases outside the gene matches.

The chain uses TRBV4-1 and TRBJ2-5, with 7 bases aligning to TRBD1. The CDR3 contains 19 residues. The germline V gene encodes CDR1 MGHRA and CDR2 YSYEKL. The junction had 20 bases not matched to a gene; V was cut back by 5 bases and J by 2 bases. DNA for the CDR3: TGCGCCAGCAGCTCCCAAGTACAGGGGCGCAGGGGTGAACAAGAGACCCAGTACTTC. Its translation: CASSSQVQGRRGEQETQYF.

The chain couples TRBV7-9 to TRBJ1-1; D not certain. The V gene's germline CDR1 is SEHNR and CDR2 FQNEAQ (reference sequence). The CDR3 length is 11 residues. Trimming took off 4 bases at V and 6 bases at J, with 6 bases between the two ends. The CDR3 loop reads CASSWRAEAFF. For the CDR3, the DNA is TGTGCCAGCAGCTGGAGAGCTGAAGCTTTCTTT.

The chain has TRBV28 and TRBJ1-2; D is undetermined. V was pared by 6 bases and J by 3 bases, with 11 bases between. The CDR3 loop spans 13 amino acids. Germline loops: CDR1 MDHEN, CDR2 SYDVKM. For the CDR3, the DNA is TGTGCCAGCAGCCTCAGGAGGGACTATGGCTACACCTTC. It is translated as CASSLRRDYGYTF.

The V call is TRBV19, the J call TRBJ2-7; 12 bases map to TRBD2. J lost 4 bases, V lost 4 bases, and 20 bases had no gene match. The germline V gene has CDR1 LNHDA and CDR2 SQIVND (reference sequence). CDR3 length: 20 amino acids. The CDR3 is CASSRALLRVQGLAGYEQYF. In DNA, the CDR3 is TGTGCCAGTAGTAGGGCCCTGTTGAGGGTTCAGGGACTAGCGGGTTACGAGCAGTACTTC.

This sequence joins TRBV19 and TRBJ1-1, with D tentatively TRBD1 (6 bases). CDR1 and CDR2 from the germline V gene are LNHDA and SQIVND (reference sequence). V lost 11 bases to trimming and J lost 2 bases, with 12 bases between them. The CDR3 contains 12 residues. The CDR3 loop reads CAVTGRNTEAFF. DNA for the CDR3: TGTGCCGTCACAGGGCGAAACACTGAAGCTTTCTTT.

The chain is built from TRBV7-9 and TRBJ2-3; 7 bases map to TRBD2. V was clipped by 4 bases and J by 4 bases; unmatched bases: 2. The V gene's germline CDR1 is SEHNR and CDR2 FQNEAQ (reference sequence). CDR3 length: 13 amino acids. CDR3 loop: CASSWGGPDTQYF. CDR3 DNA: TGTGCCAGCAGCTGGGGGGGTCCAGATACGCAGTATTTT.

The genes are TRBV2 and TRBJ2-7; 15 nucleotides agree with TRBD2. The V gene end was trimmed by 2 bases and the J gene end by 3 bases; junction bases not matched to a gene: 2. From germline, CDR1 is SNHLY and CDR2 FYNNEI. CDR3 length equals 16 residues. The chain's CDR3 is CASSERGLAGGYEQYF. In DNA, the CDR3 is TGTGCCAGCAGTGAACGGGGACTAGCGGGGGGCTACGAGCAGTACTTC.

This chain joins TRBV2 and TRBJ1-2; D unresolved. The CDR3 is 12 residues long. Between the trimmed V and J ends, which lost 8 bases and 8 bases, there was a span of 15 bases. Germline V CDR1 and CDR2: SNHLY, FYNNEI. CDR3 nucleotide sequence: TGTGCCAGCTCGGTCAGGTCGGTAGGCTACACCTTC. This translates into CASSVRSVGYTF.

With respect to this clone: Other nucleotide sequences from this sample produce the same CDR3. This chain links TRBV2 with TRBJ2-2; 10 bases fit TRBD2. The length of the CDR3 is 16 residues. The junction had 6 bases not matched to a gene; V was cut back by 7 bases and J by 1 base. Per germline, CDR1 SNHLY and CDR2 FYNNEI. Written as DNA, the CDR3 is TGTGCCAGCAAGAGGACTAGCGGTTGGAACACCGGGGAGCTGTTTTTT. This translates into CASKRTSGWNTGELFF.

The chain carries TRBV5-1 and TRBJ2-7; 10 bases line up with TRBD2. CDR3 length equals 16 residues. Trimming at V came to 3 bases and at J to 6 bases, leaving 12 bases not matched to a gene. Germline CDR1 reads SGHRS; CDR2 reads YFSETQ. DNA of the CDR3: TGCGCCAGCAGCTCGCCCGGGACTAGCGTAACAGGCGAGCAGTACTTC. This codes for CASSSPGTSVTGEQYF.

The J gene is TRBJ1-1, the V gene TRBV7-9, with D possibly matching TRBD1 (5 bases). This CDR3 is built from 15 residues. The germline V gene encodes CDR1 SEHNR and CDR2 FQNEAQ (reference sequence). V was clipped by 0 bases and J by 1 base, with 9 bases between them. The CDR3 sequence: CASSLAVGANTEAFF. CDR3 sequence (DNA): TGTGCCAGCAGCTTAGCGGTAGGGGCGAACACTGAAGCTTTCTTT.

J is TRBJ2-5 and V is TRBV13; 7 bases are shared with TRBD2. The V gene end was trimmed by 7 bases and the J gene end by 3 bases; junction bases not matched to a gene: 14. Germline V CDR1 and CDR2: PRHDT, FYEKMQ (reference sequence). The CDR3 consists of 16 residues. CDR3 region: CASNLGPLAAEETQYF. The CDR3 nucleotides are TGTGCCAGCAACCTAGGCCCCCTAGCGGCAGAAGAGACCCAGTACTTC.

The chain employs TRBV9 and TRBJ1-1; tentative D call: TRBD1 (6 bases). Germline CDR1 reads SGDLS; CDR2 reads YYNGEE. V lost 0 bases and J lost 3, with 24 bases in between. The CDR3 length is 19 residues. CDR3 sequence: CASSVARGISSAPDTEAFF. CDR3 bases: TGTGCCAGCAGCGTAGCTAGGGGGATCTCCTCGGCTCCCGACACTGAAGCTTTCTTT.

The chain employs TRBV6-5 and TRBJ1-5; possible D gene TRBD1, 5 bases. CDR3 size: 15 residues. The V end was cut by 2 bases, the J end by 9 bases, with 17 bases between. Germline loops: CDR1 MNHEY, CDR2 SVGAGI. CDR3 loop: CASSYRPDTSMPQHF. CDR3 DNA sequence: TGTGCCAGCAGTTACCGCCCGGACACCTCCATGCCCCAGCATTTT.

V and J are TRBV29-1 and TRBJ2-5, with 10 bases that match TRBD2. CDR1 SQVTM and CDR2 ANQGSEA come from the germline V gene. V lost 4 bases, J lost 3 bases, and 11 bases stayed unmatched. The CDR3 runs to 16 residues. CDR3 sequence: CSVGELAGVREETQYF. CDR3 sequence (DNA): TGCAGCGTTGGGGAGCTAGCGGGAGTCCGGGAAGAGACCCAGTACTTC.

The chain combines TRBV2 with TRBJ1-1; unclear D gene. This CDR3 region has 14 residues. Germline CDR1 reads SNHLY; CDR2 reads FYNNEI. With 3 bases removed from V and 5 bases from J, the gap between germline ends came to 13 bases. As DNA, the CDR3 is TGTGCCAGCAGTGATTTTCCGGGAATGACTGAAGCTTTCTTT. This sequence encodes CASSDFPGMTEAFF. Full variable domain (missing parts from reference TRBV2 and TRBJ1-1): EPEVTQTPSHQVTQMGQEVILRCVPISNHLYFYWYRQILGQKVEFLVSFYNNEISEKSEIFDDQFSVERPDGSNFTLKIRSTKLEDSAMYFCASSDFPGMTEAFFGQGTRLTVV.

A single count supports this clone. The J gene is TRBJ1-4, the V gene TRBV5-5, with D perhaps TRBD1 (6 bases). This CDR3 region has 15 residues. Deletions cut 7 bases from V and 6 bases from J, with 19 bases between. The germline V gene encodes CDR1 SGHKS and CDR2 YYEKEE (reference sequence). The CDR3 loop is CASLRTVRVDEKLFF. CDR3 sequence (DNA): TGTGCCAGCCTCCGGACAGTGCGGGTTGATGAAAAACTGTTTTTT.